The clone carrying this T cell receptor beta chain was seen only a few times. Its antigen is currently unknown. CDR1 is LGHNT, CDR2 FRNRAP, per germline. With 2 bases clipped from V and 3 bases from J, the junction kept 11 bases outside the gene matches. The CDR3 has 17 residues. The source of the sample is a study of T cell repertoires in cytomegalovirus infection. TCRdb re-derived calls from the reads in MiXCR, one entry per CDR3 protein. Of around 800,000 distinct CDR3 sequences in the sample, about 30% are singletons; the top ten hold around 12%. The TCR was taken from a human donor in good health (CMV status not recorded). Some clones in this sample may be carry-over from other donors' samples. Specimen: cultured CD8+ T cells from PBMCs, collected from culture after CMV antigen stimulation. The chain uses TRBV12-5 and TRBJ1-1, with TRBD1 matching over 8 bases. In DNA form, the CDR3 reads TGTGCTAGTGGTTTGATGTATCAGGGGGCCCGGGACACTGAAGCTTTCTTT. This codes for CASGLMYQGARDTEAFF.